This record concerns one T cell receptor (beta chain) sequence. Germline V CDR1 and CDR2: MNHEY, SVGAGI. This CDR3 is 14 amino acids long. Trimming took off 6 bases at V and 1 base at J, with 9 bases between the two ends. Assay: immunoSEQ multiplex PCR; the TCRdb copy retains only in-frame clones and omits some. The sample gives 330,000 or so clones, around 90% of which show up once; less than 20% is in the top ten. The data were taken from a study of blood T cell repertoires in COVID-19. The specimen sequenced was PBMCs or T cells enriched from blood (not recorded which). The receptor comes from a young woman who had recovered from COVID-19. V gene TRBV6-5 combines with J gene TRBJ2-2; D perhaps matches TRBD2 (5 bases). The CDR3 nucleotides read TGTGCCAGCAGACTAGACTTGAACACCGGGGAGCTGTTTTTT. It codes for CASRLDLNTGELFF.